These 8 T cell receptor beta chains originate from one sample sequenced in a study of T cells after yellow fever vaccination. TCRdb analysed the 5' RACE reads with MiXCR anew, one entry per CDR3 protein. Counted here are hundreds of thousands of distinct CDR3 sequences, around an eighth occurring once; the ten biggest clones make up 14% to 15%. The source material was PBMCs, sampled on the day of the yellow fever booster vaccination. These receptors originate from a young man who received the YFV17D yellow fever vaccine.

This clonotype was observed a few times. V gene TRBV7-6 combines with J gene TRBJ2-6, with 9 bases matching TRBD2. The CDR3 extends over 19 amino acids. Germline V gives CDR1 SGHVS, CDR2 FNYEAQ. The trim removed 0 bases at V and 1 base at J, leaving 7 bases unmatched. In DNA, the CDR3 is TGTGCCAGCAGCTTAGCGGCACTAGCGGGCCCGTCTGGGGCCAACGTCCTGACTTTC. Its translation: CASSLAALAGPSGANVLTF.

The V gene is TRBV24-1, the J gene TRBJ2-2; D not certain. The germline gives CDR1 KGHDR, CDR2 SFDVKD. Trimming cost V 2 bases and J 5 bases, with 5 bases left between them. This CDR3 has 13 amino acids. CDR3 residues: CATSDYFTGELFF. The CDR3 region has the DNA TGTGCCACCAGTGATTACTTTACCGGGGAGCTGTTTTTT.

The CDR3 DNA reads TGTGCCAGCAGCACTCTAGGGGACGTAGATAACTATGGCTACACCTTC. This translates into CASSTLGDVDNYGYTF. The V gene is TRBV3-1, the J gene TRBJ1-2, with a possible D match to TRBD1 (5 bases). In germline, CDR1 is LGHDT, CDR2 YNNKEL (reference sequence). The CDR3 covers 16 residues. Deletions cut 5 bases from V and 1 base from J, with 17 bases between.

This clonotype was picked up a small number of times. The chain recombines TRBV29-1 with TRBJ1-1; no clear D gene. Trimming took off 3 bases at V and 4 bases at J, with 15 bases between the two ends. The CDR3 is made up of 14 amino acids. Germline CDR1 reads SQVTM; CDR2 reads ANQGSEA. CDR3 loop: CSVETRQRSTEAFF. The CDR3 nucleotides read TGCAGCGTTGAGACGCGGCAGAGGTCCACTGAAGCTTTCTTT.

This clonotype was counted between two and nine times. V and J are TRBV7-9 and TRBJ2-5; D call uncertain. Trimming removed 10 bases from V and 1 base from J, with 7 bases in between. CDR3 size: 11 residues. CDR1 SEHNR and CDR2 FQNEAQ come from the germline V gene (reference sequence). The CDR3 here is CATRRQETQYF. The DNA for the CDR3 is TGTGCCACCCGCCGCCAAGAGACCCAGTACTTC.

The chain recombines TRBV24-1 with TRBJ2-1; D call uncertain. Looked up from germline, CDR1 is KGHDR and CDR2 is SFDVKD. The CDR3 extends over 14 amino acids. The ends were cut back, 5 bases at V and 9 bases at J, with 16 bases in the middle. CDR3 loop: CATSGASGSGEQFF. CDR3 in DNA: TGTGCCACCAGTGGAGCTTCCGGGTCGGGTGAGCAGTTCTTC.

In this sample, this clonotype turned up a few times. The chain is built from TRBV5-1 and TRBJ1-5, with D perhaps TRBD1 (5 bases). CDR3 length: 14 residues. The germline V gene has CDR1 SGHRS and CDR2 YFSETQ. Between the trimmed V and J ends, which lost 0 bases and 4 bases, there was a span of 8 bases. The CDR3 is CASSLGDPNQPQHF. The CDR3 DNA reads TGCGCCAGCAGCTTGGGGGACCCAAATCAGCCCCAGCATTTT.

This clonotype was seen ten or more times. The chain couples TRBV27 to TRBJ1-5; D possibly corresponds to TRBD1 (5 bases). Trimming pared 3 bases from V and 4 bases from J, leaving 13 bases between. The length of the CDR3 is 15 residues. CDR1 and CDR2 (germline): MNHEY, SMNVEV (reference sequence). The CDR3 protein is CASSLRGKKNQPQHF. DNA for the CDR3: TGTGCCAGCAGTTTGCGGGGCAAAAAAAATCAGCCCCAGCATTTT.